Shown below are 4 T cell receptor beta chains from a single sample sequenced in a study of cytomegalovirus exposure and HLA in healthy donors. 60 Vbeta and 13 Jbeta primers were used in PCR. Using immunoSEQ multiplex PCR, the repertoire was profiled, and TCRdb retains in-frame clones only, with some absent. The listing contains about 140,000 clones. Source material: PBMCs. The receptors were sampled from a man aged 35 to 55 in good health and CMV-seronegative.

The rearrangement links TRBV2 to TRBJ1-6; D ambiguous. The CDR3 length is 15 residues. Trimming removed 7 bases at V and 0 bases at J, with 10 bases between. CDR1 SNHLY and CDR2 FYNNEI come from the germline V gene. The chain's CDR3 is CASKTESSYNSPLHF. In DNA form, the CDR3 reads TGTGCCAGCAAAACCGAGAGCTCCTATAATTCACCCCTCCACTTT.

V is TRBV19 and J is TRBJ2-1; 12 bases map to TRBD2. The germline gives CDR1 LNHDA, CDR2 SQIVND (reference sequence). The V segment lost 5 bases and the J segment 7 bases; nucleotides outside the gene matches: 9. The CDR3 runs 16 residues. The CDR3: CASSASSGGAWNEQFF. As DNA, the CDR3 is TGTGCCAGTAGTGCTTCTAGCGGGGGGGCCTGGAATGAGCAGTTCTTC.

CDR3 coding DNA: TGCGCCAGCAAAGCGGGGGGATACTCACAAGAGACCCAGTACTTC. As protein: CASKAGGYSQETQYF. The chain joins TRBV5-1 to TRBJ2-5; TRBD2 matches at 9 bases. This CDR3 has 15 residues. J lost 2 bases, V lost 6 bases, and 8 bases had no gene match. The germline CDR1 and CDR2 sequences are SGHRS and YFSETQ. Filled out from reference TRBV5-1 and TRBJ2-5, the complete variable domain reads KAGVTQTPRYLIKTRGQQVTLSCSPISGHRSVSWYQQTPGQGLQFLFEYFSETQRNKGNFPGRFSGRQFSNSRSEMNVSTLELGDSALYLCASKAGGYSQETQYFGPGTRLLVL.

This sequence joins TRBV9 and TRBJ2-3; D call uncertain. V was cut by 2 bases and J by 3 bases, with 7 bases left in between. Germline CDR1 SGDLS, CDR2 YYNGEE. The CDR3 is 13 amino acids. DNA of the CDR3: TGTGCCAGCAGCGTGTCAGCGACAGATACGCAGTATTTT. This gives the protein CASSVSATDTQYF. Drawing the rest from reference TRBV9 and TRBJ2-3, the complete variable domain is DSGVTQTPKHLITATGQRVTLRCSPRSGDLSVYWYQQSLDQGLQFLIQYYNGEERAKGNILERFSAQQFPDLHSELNLSSLELGDSALYFCASSVSATDTQYFGPGTRLTVL.